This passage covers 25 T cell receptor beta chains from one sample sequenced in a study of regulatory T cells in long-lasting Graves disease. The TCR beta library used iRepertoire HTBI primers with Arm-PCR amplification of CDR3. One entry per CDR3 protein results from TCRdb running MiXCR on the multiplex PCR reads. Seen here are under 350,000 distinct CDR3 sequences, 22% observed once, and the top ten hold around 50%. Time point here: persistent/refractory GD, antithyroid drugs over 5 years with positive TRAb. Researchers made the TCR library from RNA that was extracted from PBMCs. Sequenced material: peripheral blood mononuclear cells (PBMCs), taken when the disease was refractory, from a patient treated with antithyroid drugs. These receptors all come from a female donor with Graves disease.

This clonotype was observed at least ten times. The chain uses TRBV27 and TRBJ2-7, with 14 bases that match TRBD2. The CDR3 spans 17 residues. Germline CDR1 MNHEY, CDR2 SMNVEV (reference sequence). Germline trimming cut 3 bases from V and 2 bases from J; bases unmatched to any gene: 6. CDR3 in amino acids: CASSFGGTSGRPYEQYF. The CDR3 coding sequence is TGTGCCAGCAGTTTCGGGGGGACTAGCGGGAGACCCTACGAGCAGTACTTC.

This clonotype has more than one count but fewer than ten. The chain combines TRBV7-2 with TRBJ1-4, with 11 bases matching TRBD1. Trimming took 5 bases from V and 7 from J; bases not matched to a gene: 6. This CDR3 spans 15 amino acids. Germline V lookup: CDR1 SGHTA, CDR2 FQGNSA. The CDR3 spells CASSLGGQGGEKLFF. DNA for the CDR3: TGTGCCAGCAGCCTGGGGGGACAGGGGGGTGAAAAACTGTTTTTT.

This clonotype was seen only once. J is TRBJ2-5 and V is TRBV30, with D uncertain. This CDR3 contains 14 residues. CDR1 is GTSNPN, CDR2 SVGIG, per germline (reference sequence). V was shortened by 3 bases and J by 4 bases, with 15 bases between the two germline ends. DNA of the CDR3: TGTGCCTGGAGCGTGGCAGGTGGGGTAGAGACCCAGTACTTC. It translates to CAWSVAGGVETQYF.

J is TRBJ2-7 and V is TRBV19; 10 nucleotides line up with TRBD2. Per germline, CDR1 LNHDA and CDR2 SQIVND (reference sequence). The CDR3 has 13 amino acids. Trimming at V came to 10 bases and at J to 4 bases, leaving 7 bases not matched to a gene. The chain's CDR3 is CATRASGSYEQYF. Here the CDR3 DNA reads TGTGCCACTAGGGCTAGCGGGAGTTACGAGCAGTACTTC.

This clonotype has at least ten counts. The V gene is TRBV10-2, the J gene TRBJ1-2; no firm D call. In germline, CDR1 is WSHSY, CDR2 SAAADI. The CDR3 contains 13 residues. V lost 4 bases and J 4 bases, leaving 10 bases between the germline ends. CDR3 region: CASSADNRYGYTF. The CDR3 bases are TGCGCCAGCAGTGCAGACAATCGCTATGGCTACACCTTC.

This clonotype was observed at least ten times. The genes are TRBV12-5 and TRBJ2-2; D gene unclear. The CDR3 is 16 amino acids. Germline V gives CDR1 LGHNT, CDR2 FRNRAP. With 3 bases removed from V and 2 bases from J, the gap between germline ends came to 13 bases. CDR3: CASGFWGGPNTGELFF. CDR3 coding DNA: TGTGCTAGTGGTTTTTGGGGTGGCCCAAACACCGGGGAGCTGTTTTTT.

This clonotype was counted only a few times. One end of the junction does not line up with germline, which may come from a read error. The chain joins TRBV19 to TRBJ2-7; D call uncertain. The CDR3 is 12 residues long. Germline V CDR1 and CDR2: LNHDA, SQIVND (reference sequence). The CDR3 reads CASMGRKYEQHF. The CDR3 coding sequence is TGTGCCAGTATGGGCAGGAAATACGAGCAGCACTTC.

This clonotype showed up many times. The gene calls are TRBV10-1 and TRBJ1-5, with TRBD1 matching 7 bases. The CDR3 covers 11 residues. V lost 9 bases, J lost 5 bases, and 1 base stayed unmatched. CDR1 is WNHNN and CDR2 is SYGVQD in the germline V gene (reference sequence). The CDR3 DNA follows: TGCGCCAGGACAGGGCATCAGCCCCAGCATTTT. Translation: CARTGHQPQHF.

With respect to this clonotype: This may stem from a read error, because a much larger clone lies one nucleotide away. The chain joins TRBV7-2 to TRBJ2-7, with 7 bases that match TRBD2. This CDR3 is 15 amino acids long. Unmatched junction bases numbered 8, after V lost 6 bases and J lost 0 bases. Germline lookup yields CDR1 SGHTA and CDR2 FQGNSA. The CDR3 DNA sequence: TGTGCCAGCAGTCTTCCGGGCGGGAGCTCCTACGAGCAGTACTTC. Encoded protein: CASSLPGGSSYEQYF.

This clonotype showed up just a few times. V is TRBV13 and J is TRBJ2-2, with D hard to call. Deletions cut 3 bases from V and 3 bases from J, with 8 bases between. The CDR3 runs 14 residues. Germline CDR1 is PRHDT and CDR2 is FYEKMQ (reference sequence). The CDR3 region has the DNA TGTGCCAGCAGCTTTTCCTCCGACACCGGGGAGCTGTTTTTT. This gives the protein CASSFSSDTGELFF.

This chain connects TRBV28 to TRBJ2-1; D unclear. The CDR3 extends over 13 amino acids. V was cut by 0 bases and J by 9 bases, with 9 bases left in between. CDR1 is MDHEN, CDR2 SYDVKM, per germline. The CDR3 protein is CASSLWGFGEQFF. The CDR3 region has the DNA TGTGCCAGCAGTTTATGGGGGTTTGGTGAGCAGTTCTTC. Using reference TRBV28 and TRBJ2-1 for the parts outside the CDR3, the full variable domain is DVKVTQSSRYLVKRTGEKVFLECVQDMDHENMFWYRQDPGLGLRLIYFSYDVKMKEKGDIPEGYSVSREKKERFSLILESASTNQTSMYLCASSLWGFGEQFFGPGTRLTVL.

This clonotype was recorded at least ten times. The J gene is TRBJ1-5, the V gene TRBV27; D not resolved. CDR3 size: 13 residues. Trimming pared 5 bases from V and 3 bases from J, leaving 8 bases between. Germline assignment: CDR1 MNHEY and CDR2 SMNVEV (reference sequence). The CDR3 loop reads CASSKGVNQPQHF. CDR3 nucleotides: TGTGCCAGCAGTAAGGGTGTCAATCAGCCCCAGCATTTT.

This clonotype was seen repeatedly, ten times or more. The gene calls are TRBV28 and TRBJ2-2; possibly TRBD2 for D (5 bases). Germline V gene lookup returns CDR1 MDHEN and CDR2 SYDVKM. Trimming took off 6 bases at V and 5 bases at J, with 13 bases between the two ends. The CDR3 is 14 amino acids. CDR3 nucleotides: TGTGCCAGCAGGCGGAGGTCCAGGACCGGGGAGCTGTTTTTT. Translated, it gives CASRRRSRTGELFF. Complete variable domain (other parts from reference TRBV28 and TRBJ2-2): DVKVTQSSRYLVKRTGEKVFLECVQDMDHENMFWYRQDPGLGLRLIYFSYDVKMKEKGDIPEGYSVSREKKERFSLILESASTNQTSMYLCASRRRSRTGELFFGEGSRLTVL.

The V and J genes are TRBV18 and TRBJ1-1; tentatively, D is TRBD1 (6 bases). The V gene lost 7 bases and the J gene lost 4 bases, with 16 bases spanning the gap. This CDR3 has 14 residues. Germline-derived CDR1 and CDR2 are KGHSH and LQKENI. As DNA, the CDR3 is TGTGCCAGCTTCGGACTTTGGGGGGCCACTGAAGCTTTCTTT. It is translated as CASFGLWGATEAFF.

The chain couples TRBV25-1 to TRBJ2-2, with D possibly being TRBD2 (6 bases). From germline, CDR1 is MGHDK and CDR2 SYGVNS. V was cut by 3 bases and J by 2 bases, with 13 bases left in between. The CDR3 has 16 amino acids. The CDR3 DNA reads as TGTGCCAGCAGTGACCCGGGACTTCTCAACACCGGGGAGCTGTTTTTT. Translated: CASSDPGLLNTGELFF. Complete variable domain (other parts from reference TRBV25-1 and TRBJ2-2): EADIYQTPRYLVIGTGKKITLECSQTMGHDKMYWYQQDPGMELHLIHYSYGVNSTEKGDLSSESTVSRIRTEHFPLTLESARPSHTSQYLCASSDPGLLNTGELFFGEGSRLTVL.

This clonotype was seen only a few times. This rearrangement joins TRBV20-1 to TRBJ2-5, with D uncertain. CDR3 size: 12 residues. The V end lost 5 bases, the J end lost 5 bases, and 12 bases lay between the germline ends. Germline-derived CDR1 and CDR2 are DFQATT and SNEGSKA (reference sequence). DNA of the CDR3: TGCAGTGCTGTCCCATGGTGGGAGACCCAGTACTTC. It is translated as CSAVPWWETQYF.

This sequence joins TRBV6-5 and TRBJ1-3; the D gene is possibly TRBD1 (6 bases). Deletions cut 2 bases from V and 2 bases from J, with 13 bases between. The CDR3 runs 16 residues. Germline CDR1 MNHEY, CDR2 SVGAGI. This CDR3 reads CASSYPTGGTGNTIYF. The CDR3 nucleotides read TGTGCCAGCAGTTACCCGACAGGAGGGACTGGAAACACCATATATTTT.

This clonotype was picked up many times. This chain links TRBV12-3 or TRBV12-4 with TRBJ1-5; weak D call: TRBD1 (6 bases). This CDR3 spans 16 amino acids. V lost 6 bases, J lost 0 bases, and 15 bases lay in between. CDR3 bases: TGTGCCAGCAGCCTGGACAGTTCCTATAGCAATCAGCCCCAGCATTTT. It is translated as CASSLDSSYSNQPQHF.

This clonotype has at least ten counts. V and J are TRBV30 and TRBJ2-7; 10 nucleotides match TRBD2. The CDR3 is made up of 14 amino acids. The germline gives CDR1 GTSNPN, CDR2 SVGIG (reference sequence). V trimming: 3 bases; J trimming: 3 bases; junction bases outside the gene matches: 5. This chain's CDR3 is CAWSHTSGNYEQYF. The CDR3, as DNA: TGTGCCTGGAGCCACACTAGCGGGAACTACGAGCAGTACTTC.

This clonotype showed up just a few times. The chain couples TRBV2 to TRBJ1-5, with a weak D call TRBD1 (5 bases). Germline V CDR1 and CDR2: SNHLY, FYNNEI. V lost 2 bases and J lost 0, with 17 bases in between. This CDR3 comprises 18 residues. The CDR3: CASSEMGVFLYSNQPQHF. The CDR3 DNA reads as TGTGCCAGCAGTGAAATGGGGGTCTTCCTTTATAGCAATCAGCCCCAGCATTTT.

CDR3 nucleotides: TGTGCCAGCAGTTACCTTGGGACAGGGAAGACCCAGTACTTC. Its translation is CASSYLGTGKTQYF. The chain has TRBV6-2 or TRBV6-3 and TRBJ2-5, with 9 bases that match TRBD1. The CDR3 loop spans 14 amino acids. Germline loops: CDR1 MNHEY, CDR2 SVGEGT. The V gene end was trimmed by 2 bases and the J gene end by 6 bases; junction bases not matched to a gene: 4.

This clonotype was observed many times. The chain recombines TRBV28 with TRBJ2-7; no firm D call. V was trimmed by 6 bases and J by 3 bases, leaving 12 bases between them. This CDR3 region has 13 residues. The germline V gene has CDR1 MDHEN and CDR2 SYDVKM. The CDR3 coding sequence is TGTGCCAGCAGCACCTCCTCGGTCTACGAGCAGTACTTC. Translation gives CASSTSSVYEQYF.

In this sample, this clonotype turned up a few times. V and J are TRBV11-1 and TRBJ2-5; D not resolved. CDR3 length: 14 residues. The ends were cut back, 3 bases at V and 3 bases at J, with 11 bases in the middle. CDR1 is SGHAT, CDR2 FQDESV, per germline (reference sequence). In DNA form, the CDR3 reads TGTGCCAGCAGCTTCGTGTTAGGAAAAGAGACCCAGTACTTC. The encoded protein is CASSFVLGKETQYF.

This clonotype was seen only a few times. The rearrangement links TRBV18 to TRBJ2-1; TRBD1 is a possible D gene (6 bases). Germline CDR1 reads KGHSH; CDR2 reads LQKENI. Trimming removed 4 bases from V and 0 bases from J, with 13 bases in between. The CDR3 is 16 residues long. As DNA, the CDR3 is TGTGCCAGCTCACGACAAGGACAGAGCTCCTACAATGAGCAGTTCTTC. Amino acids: CASSRQGQSSYNEQFF.

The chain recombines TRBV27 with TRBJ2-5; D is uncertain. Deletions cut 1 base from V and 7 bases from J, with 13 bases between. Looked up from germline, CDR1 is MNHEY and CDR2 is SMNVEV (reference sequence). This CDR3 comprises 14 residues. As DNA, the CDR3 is TGTGCCAGCAGTTTATTGGGCGCCTCCGCGACCCAGTACTTC. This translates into CASSLLGASATQYF.